This paragraph covers one T cell receptor (beta chain) sequence. CDR3 size: 14 residues. Germline CDR1 and CDR2: SGHTA and FQGNSA. V was clipped by 7 bases and J by 0 bases, with 7 bases between them. The data are from a study of blood T cell repertoires in COVID-19. Study-level background: Sites in the United States, Italy and Spain provided acute and convalescent COVID-19 samples.

Authors' data handling: Amplification of reference gene primers was used by the study to estimate nucleated cell counts. Libraries were prepared by immunoSEQ multiplex PCR; TCRdb keeps only in-frame clonotypes and omits some of them. That table furnishes V, J and clone size, whereas the DNA furnished D and trimming. The data hold hundreds of thousands of clones, with approximately 91% observed a single time. This chain uses TRBV7-2 with TRBJ2-6; D is possibly TRBD2 (5 bases). The receptor was derived from a woman between 35 and 50 years old who had recovered from COVID-19. Sequenced input: PBMCs or T cells enriched from blood (not recorded which). DNA for the CDR3: TGTGCCAGCACCGCGGGCTCTGGGGCCAACGTCCTGACTTTC. This encodes CASTAGSGANVLTF.